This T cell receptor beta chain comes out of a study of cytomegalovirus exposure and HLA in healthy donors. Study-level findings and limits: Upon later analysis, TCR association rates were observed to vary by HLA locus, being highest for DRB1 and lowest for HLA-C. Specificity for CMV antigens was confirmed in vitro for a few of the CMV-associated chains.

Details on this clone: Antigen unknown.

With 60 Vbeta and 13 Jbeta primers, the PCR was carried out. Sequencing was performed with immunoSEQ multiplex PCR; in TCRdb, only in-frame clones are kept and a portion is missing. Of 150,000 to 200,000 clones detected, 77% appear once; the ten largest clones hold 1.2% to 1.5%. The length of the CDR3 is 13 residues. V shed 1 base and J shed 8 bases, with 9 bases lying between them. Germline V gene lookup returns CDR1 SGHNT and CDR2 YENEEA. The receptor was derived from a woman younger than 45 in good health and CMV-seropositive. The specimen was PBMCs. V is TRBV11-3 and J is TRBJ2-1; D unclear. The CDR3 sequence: CASSLVSVYEQFF. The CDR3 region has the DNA TGTGCCAGCAGCTTAGTATCGGTTTATGAGCAGTTCTTC.